These 3 T cell receptor beta chains were sequenced from one sample in a study of cytomegalovirus exposure and HLA in healthy donors. PCR used 60 Vbeta primers and 13 Jbeta primers. The repertoire was sequenced with immunoSEQ multiplex PCR; TCRdb's copy has only in-frame clones and lacks some. The table records 150,000 or so clones, around 84% of them present only once. The material sequenced was PBMCs. These receptors were collected from a man aged 45-65 years in good health and CMV-seronegative.

V and J are TRBV19 and TRBJ2-7, with TRBD2 matching 15 bases. This CDR3 has 15 amino acids. V shed 4 bases, J shed 9 bases, and the junction held 7 bases outside the gene matches. CDR1 and CDR2 (germline): LNHDA, SQIVND (reference sequence). CDR3 sequence (DNA): TGTGCCAGTAGTACTCCCGGACTAGCGGGAGGGAGGCAGTACTTC. Amino acid sequence: CASSTPGLAGGRQYF.

The chain employs TRBV7-6 and TRBJ2-7, with TRBD2 identical over 12 bases. CDR1 and CDR2 (germline): SGHVS, FNYEAQ. The V and J ends lost 5 bases and 3 bases, in that order; junction bases with no gene match: 8. CDR3 length equals 16 residues. The CDR3 DNA reads TGTGCCAGCAGCGGGCGACCGGGACTAGCGGGCTACGAGCAGTACTTC. Translating it yields CASSGRPGLAGYEQYF.

The chain uses TRBV19 and TRBJ1-3; tentative D call: TRBD1 (6 bases). The CDR3 extends over 16 amino acids. Trimming removed 4 bases from V and 0 bases from J, with 13 bases in between. Per the germline V gene, CDR1 is LNHDA and CDR2 is SQIVND (reference sequence). CDR3 loop: CASSKTSGASGNTIYF. The CDR3 DNA reads as TGTGCCAGTAGTAAAACCTCAGGGGCCTCTGGAAACACCATATATTTT.